This T cell receptor (beta chain) derives from a study of blood T cell repertoires in COVID-19. About the research overall: PBMCs, B-cell-depleted T cells, or T cells provided the cDNA or gDNA that made up the material.

The participants were between about 18 and 89 years old and came from some 23 US areas. Participants classified as exposed had met a COVID-19 case within 2 weeks before study entry. The germline V gene encodes CDR1 MDHEN and CDR2 SYDVKM. CDR3 size: 16 residues. After removal of 4 bases from V and 1 base from J, the junction contained 7 bases not matched to a gene. The data were produced by immunoSEQ multiplex PCR, yet TCRdb's version contains in-frame clones alone and is incomplete. The sample holds about 430,000 clones, nearly 90% seen once. What was sequenced was PBMCs or T cells enriched from blood (not recorded which). The rearrangement links TRBV28 to TRBJ1-1; TRBD1 agrees at 9 bases. The source of this sequence is a woman younger than 30 who had been exposed to COVID-19. The CDR3 DNA follows: TGTGCCAGCAGTTCCGGGACAGGGATCGGGAACACTGAAGCTTTCTTT. This gives the protein CASSSGTGIGNTEAFF.